This T cell receptor beta chain is from a study of cytomegalovirus exposure and HLA in healthy donors. Findings and caveats of the study: Relative to equally common others, HLA-associated TCR beta chains showed greater clonal expansion in a later analysis. Solely CMV serostatus was available to characterize immune exposure.

Concerning this clone itself: Its antigen is currently unknown.

Both 60 Vbeta primers and 13 Jbeta primers went into the PCR. The assay was immunoSEQ multiplex PCR, and TCRdb's table has in-frame clones only and misses some. The table shows roughly 120,000 clones, with approximately 78% occurring only once. From germline, CDR1 is SGHTA and CDR2 FQGNSA. The CDR3 runs to 16 residues. With 5 bases clipped from V and 5 bases from J, the junction kept 8 bases outside the gene matches. The receptor was isolated from a woman under 40 in good health and CMV-seronegative. This chain connects TRBV7-2 to TRBJ2-1; TRBD2 matches at 11 bases. Sequencing was carried out using PBMCs. CDR3 in DNA: TGTGCCAGCAGCACCCTCTTGACTAGCGGGAACAATGAGCAGTTCTTC. Amino acid sequence: CASSTLLTSGNNEQFF.